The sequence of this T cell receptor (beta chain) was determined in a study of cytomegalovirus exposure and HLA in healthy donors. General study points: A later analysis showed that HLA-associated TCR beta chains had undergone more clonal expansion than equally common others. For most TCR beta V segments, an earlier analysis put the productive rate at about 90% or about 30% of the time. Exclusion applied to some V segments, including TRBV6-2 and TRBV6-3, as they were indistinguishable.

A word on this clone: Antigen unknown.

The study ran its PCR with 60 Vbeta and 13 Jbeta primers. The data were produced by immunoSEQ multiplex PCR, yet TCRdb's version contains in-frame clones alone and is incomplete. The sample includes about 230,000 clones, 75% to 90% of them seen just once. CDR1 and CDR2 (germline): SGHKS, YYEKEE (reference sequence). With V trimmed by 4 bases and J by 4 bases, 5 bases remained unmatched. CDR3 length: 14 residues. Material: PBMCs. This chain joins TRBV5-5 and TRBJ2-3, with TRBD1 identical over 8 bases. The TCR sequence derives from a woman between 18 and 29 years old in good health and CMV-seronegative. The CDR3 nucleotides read TGTGCCAGCAGCCTGCAGGGGGCGGCAGATACGCAGTATTTT. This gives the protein CASSLQGAADTQYF.